This is a list of T cell receptor beta chains from one sample in a study of yellow fever vaccine responses in identical twins. One entry per CDR3 protein, called by TCRdb with MiXCR from the RT-PCR reads. This table has about 2,000 distinct CDR3 sequences, 32% appearing once. Here the sequenced sample was T cells from blood (PBMCs), unsorted or a sorted subset (not recorded which), taken before or after yellow fever vaccination (not recorded which). The source is a woman aged 18-29 years who received the yellow fever vaccine. Both conserved end residues are part of each CDR3. A D gene is named only where the DNA matches it firmly. The size of a clone is reported for some rows only, either as once, few or many, or as a class for expanded clones.

size	V	D	J	CDR3	DNA
-	TRBV18	-	TRBJ2-7	CASSPEGNQQYF	TGTGCCAGCTCACCAGAGGGCAACCAGCAGTACTTC
-	TRBV29-1	TRBD1	TRBJ1-1	CSVDRGLNTEAFF	TGCAGCGTAGACAGGGGGCTGAACACTGAAGCTTTCTTT
-	TRBV11-2	-	TRBJ2-7	CASSLDTQDGYEQYF	TGTGCCAGCAGCTTAGATACGCAGGATGGCTACGAGCAGTACTTC
-	TRBV10-3	-	TRBJ2-2	CAISGRTGNTGELFF	TGTGCCATCAGTGGAAGGACGGGGAACACCGGGGAGCTGTTTTTT
-	TRBV6-1	-	TRBJ1-6	CASSRTKQGFSYNSPLHF	TGTGCCAGCAGTCGCACCAAACAGGGCTTCTCCTATAATTCACCCCTCCACTTT
once	TRBV5-6	-	TRBJ1-5	CASSSISGMGHQPQHF	TGTGCCAGCAGCTCTATATCCGGGATGGGGCATCAGCCCCAGCATTTT
-	TRBV4-3	-	TRBJ2-1	CASSQMFDERNEQFF	TGCGCCAGCAGCCAAATGTTCGACGAGCGCAATGAGCAGTTCTTC
few	TRBV10-1	TRBD1	TRBJ2-7	CASSGDRAYEQYF	TGCGCCAGCAGTGGGGACAGGGCCTACGAGCAGTACTTC
few	TRBV2	TRBD1	TRBJ2-7	CASSVVQGNEQYF	TGTGCCAGCAGTGTGGTACAGGGGAACGAGCAGTACTTC
once	TRBV5-1	TRBD2	TRBJ2-3	CASNPSGAVTQYF	TGCGCCAGCAATCCTAGCGGGGCAGTTACGCAGTATTTT
few	TRBV7-9	-	TRBJ2-1	CASSPVGGPYNEQFF	TGTGCCAGCAGCCCGGTGGGTGGCCCCTACAATGAGCAGTTCTTC
few	TRBV7-2	-	TRBJ2-5	CASSLDETQYF	TGTGCCAGCAGCTTAGACGAGACCCAGTACTTC
-	TRBV7-9	-	TRBJ2-7	CASSYRDFPYEQYF	TGTGCCAGCAGTTACCGGGACTTTCCCTACGAGCAGTACTTC